This T cell receptor beta chain emerged from a study of T cells in Graves' hyperthyroidism and ophthalmopathy. Regions amplified from RNA transcripts were the TCR beta CDR3 regions. First-round RT-PCR targeting the TCR CDR3 was performed with the HTBI primer set. TCRdb reprocessed the multiplex PCR reads via MiXCR and lists one record per CDR3 protein. Here the sample spans hundreds of thousands of distinct CDR3 sequences, 15% to 20% being singletons. The length of the CDR3 is 15 residues. Trimming removed 2 bases from V and 4 bases from J; junction bases left unmatched: 7. Germline V lookup: CDR1 DFQATT, CDR2 SNEGSKA (reference sequence). In patients aged 18 to 65, hyperthyroidism was newly diagnosed, with duration under 2 months.

This clonotype originated in a woman between 45 and 60 years old with Graves' hyperthyroidism that later progressed to Graves' ophthalmopathy. Sequenced: blood. This chain connects TRBV20-1 to TRBJ1-1; 10 bases are shared with TRBD1. The CDR3 loop reads CSARSSGTGVTEAFF. The CDR3 bases are TGCAGTGCTAGATCTTCCGGGACAGGGGTCACTGAAGCTTTCTTT.